This T cell receptor beta chain was recorded in a study of yellow fever vaccine responses in identical twins (dated by TCRdb to 2016 to 2019). Some background on the complete study: In identical twins, the study followed T cell clones that responded to the vaccine with precision.

Library prep was done by RT-PCR. TCRdb lists the instrument as Illumina HiSeq 2500. The raw public reads went through TCRdb reprocessing: fastp at Q25, MiXCR clone calling, in-frame beta chains kept. Identical CDR3 protein sequences are pooled into one entry, listed with their most common genes and DNA. For this sample there are approximately 15,000 distinct CDR3 sequences; around 85% appear just once. The leading ten clones occupy about 0.65% of the sample. General study outcomes and caveats: According to the authors, the vaccine-induced T cell response in identical twins seemed to be partly convergent and partly specific to each individual.

A word on this clonotype: The clone's antigen remains unknown. The sample holds no much larger clone one base away, and base qualities are not on file.

The CDR1 and CDR2 encoded by the germline V gene are SGHTA and FQGNSA. The CDR3 covers 13 residues, taking in both the cysteine and the phenylalanine. The kept DNA is CDR3 alone, 39 bases in frame from the first base. V and J lose 1 base and 4 bases, and a span of 5 bases separates them. The TCR sequence derives from a woman between 18 and 29 years old who received the yellow fever vaccine. Donor details come from another sample of the same person, matched by shared clones. The sample here was T cells from blood (PBMCs), unsorted or a sorted subset (not recorded which), taken before or after yellow fever vaccination (not recorded which). The chain is made from TRBV7-2 and TRBJ2-1; the D gene identity is not certain. The CDR3 protein: CASSLGYYNEQFF. Here is the DNA: TGTGCCAGCAGCTTAGGCTATTACAATGAGCAGTTCTTC.